Shown below are 17 T cell receptor beta chains from a single sample sequenced in a study of beta chain features in type 1 diabetes. The authors reverse transcribed all of the isolated RNA, so sequencing captured expressed TCRB transcripts. Sequenced by immunoSEQ multiplex PCR; TCRdb stores in-frame clones only, minus some. The table lists under 300,000 clones, less than 35% of them singletons, with 4% in the top ten. Input material: central memory CD4+ T cells from blood. These receptors all stem from a man aged 25-45 years in good health.

This clone appeared a few times. The V call is TRBV29-1, the J call TRBJ2-3; TRBD2 agrees at 8 bases. From germline, CDR1 is SQVTM and CDR2 ANQGSEA. The CDR3 sequence is 13 residues long. The V and J ends lost 2 bases and 6 bases, in that order; junction bases with no gene match: 4. The CDR3 nucleotides are TGCAGCGTTGAACCCCAGCGGGGGGATACGCAGTATTTT. It yields the protein CSVEPQRGDTQYF.

The chain is built from TRBV11-2 and TRBJ1-2; D call uncertain. CDR1 is SGHAT, CDR2 FQNNGV, per germline. V gave up 1 base and J gave up 1 base, with 4 bases separating them. There are 13 residues in the CDR3. This CDR3 is CASSLADNYGYTF. The CDR3 DNA reads TGTGCCAGCAGCTTAGCTGATAACTATGGCTACACCTTC.

The J gene is TRBJ2-7, the V gene TRBV7-9; D tentatively reads TRBD1 or TRBD2 (5 bases each). Germline lookup yields CDR1 SEHNR and CDR2 FQNEAQ (reference sequence). This CDR3 spans 14 amino acids. Trimming removed 2 bases at V and 4 bases at J, with 12 bases between. This chain's CDR3 is CASSLSGTFYEQYF. CDR3 DNA sequence: TGTGCCAGCAGCTTATCGGGGACCTTTTACGAGCAGTACTTC.

There are a few counts of this clone. The chain links TRBV7-2 to TRBJ1-5; D remains ambiguous. The CDR3 has 13 amino acids. From germline, CDR1 is SGHTA and CDR2 FQGNSA. With 3 bases removed from V and 4 bases from J, the gap between germline ends came to 7 bases. CDR3: CASSFRPNQPQHF. CDR3 DNA: TGTGCCAGCAGCTTCCGCCCTAATCAGCCCCAGCATTTT.

The chain carries TRBV10-3 and TRBJ2-3; D is unclear. CDR1 and CDR2 (germline): ENHRY, SYGVKD. The ends were cut back, 3 bases at V and 2 bases at J, with 9 bases in the middle. The CDR3 length is 14 residues. CDR3 DNA: TGTGCCATCAGTGATAGCAAGTCCACAGATACGCAGTATTTT. Protein sequence: CAISDSKSTDTQYF.

V usage is TRBV4-1 and J usage is TRBJ2-1; D is unclear. V was pared by 0 bases and J by 5 bases, with 11 bases between. Germline V lookup: CDR1 MGHRA, CDR2 YSYEKL. This CDR3 contains 15 residues. The CDR3 DNA follows: TGCGCCAGCAGCCAAGATAGGACGCTTAACAATGAGCAGTTCTTC. As protein: CASSQDRTLNNEQFF.

This clone was recorded many times. The rearrangement links TRBV28 to TRBJ1-1; D not certain. The V gene's germline CDR1 is MDHEN and CDR2 SYDVKM. V shed 7 bases and J shed 0 bases, with 9 bases lying between them. This CDR3 region has 13 residues. CDR3 loop: CASIGRMNTEAFF. The CDR3 nucleotides are TGTGCCAGCATTGGCAGAATGAACACTGAAGCTTTCTTT. Full variable domain (outside the CDR3, taken from reference TRBV28 and TRBJ1-1): DVKVTQSSRYLVKRTGEKVFLECVQDMDHENMFWYRQDPGLGLRLIYFSYDVKMKEKGDIPEGYSVSREKKERFSLILESASTNQTSMYLCASIGRMNTEAFFGQGTRLTVV.

This clone was observed a handful of times. Additional DNA sequences in this sample encode the identical CDR3. This chain links TRBV30 with TRBJ2-7, with D possibly matching TRBD2 (5 bases). The CDR3 is 12 residues long. From germline, CDR1 is GTSNPN and CDR2 SVGIG (reference sequence). Trimming removed 0 bases at V and 2 bases at J, with 5 bases between. The CDR3, as DNA: TGTGCCTGGAGTGTGGGAGCCTACGAGCAGTACTTC. It encodes CAWSVGAYEQYF.

In regard to this clone: The sample has other DNA sequences that encode this CDR3 too. This chain joins TRBV2 and TRBJ1-2; tentatively, D is TRBD1 (6 bases). Trimming pared 6 bases from V and 2 bases from J, leaving 10 bases between. Germline CDR1 reads SNHLY; CDR2 reads FYNNEI. This CDR3 spans 13 amino acids. The CDR3, as DNA: TGTGCCAGCAGCGGCCAGGGGAACTATGGCTACACCTTC. Amino acid sequence: CASSGQGNYGYTF.

The chain recombines TRBV9 with TRBJ2-3; maybe TRBD2 (6 bases). Germline CDR1 and CDR2: SGDLS and YYNGEE. CDR3 size: 16 residues. Deletions cut 0 bases from V and 0 bases from J, with 11 bases between. CDR3 sequence reads: CASSVGASASTDTQYF. DNA for the CDR3: TGTGCCAGCAGCGTAGGGGCTAGCGCCAGCACAGATACGCAGTATTTT.

This clone was seen a few times. The chain recombines TRBV29-1 with TRBJ2-7, with D maybe TRBD2 (5 bases). The CDR3 covers 13 residues. V gave up 0 bases and J gave up 5 bases, with 11 bases separating them. Germline CDR1 reads SQVTM; CDR2 reads ANQGSEA. The CDR3: CSVEEGVGNEQYF. CDR3 sequence (DNA): TGCAGCGTTGAAGAGGGAGTAGGGAACGAGCAGTACTTC.

This chain links TRBV4-1 with TRBJ2-3; 14 bases align to TRBD2. CDR1 is MGHRA and CDR2 is YSYEKL in the germline V gene. V lost 1 base to trimming and J lost 4 bases; unmatched junction nucleotides: 1. This CDR3 region has 16 residues. The CDR3 protein is CASSQGTSGGPDTQYF. In DNA, the CDR3 is TGCGCCAGCAGCCAAGGGACTAGCGGGGGGCCAGATACGCAGTATTTT.

The chain carries TRBV5-4 and TRBJ1-1; 9 positions match TRBD1. CDR3 length equals 14 residues. The trim removed 3 bases at V and 1 base at J, leaving 1 base unmatched. From germline, CDR1 is SGHNT and CDR2 YYREEE (reference sequence). The CDR3 sequence: CASSWGQGNTEAFF. The CDR3, as DNA: TGTGCCAGCAGCTGGGGACAGGGGAACACTGAAGCTTTCTTT.

V and J are TRBV30 and TRBJ2-5; no definite D call. V lost 2 bases to trimming and J lost 8 bases, with 9 bases between them. CDR1 is GTSNPN and CDR2 is SVGIG in the germline V gene (reference sequence). The CDR3 runs to 11 residues. CDR3 DNA sequence: TGTGCCTGGAGTCCACAGACAACCCAGTACTTC. Protein sequence: CAWSPQTTQYF.

The gene calls are TRBV25-1 and TRBJ2-5; maybe TRBD1 (6 bases). CDR1 MGHDK and CDR2 SYGVNS come from the germline V gene. V was trimmed by 5 bases and J by 5 bases, leaving 15 bases between them. The length of the CDR3 is 14 residues. For the CDR3, the DNA is TGTGCCAGCAGTTCCCACAGGGTACGGGAGACCCAGTACTTC. Encoded protein: CASSSHRVRETQYF.

V gene TRBV7-2 combines with J gene TRBJ2-7; TRBD2 is a possible D gene (5 bases). This CDR3 region has 12 residues. V lost 4 bases and J lost 10, with 14 bases in between. Germline loops: CDR1 SGHTA, CDR2 FQGNSA. As DNA, the CDR3 is TGTGCCAGCAGCTCCCGGACGGGAATACAGTACTTC. Its translation: CASSSRTGIQYF. Filled out from reference TRBV7-2 and TRBJ2-7, the complete variable domain reads GAGVSQSPSNKVTEKGKDVELRCDPISGHTALYWYRQSLGQGLEFLIYFQGNSAPDKSGLPSDRFSAERTGGSVSTLTIQRTQQEDSAVYLCASSSRTGIQYFGPGTRLTVT.

The rearrangement links TRBV29-1 to TRBJ2-3, with 9 bases matching TRBD1. This CDR3 contains 15 residues. Germline V gives CDR1 SQVTM, CDR2 ANQGSEA. V was clipped by 0 bases and J by 1 base; unmatched bases: 2. This CDR3 reads CSVEDGDRGTDTQYF. The CDR3 nucleotides read TGCAGCGTTGAAGATGGGGACAGGGGCACAGATACGCAGTATTTT.